These 18 T cell receptor beta chains share one sample of origin, sequenced in a study of shared clonotypes between healthy human individuals. Naive-designated CD8 cells lacked CD45RO, were positively enriched for CCR7, and omitted terminally differentiated effector memory CD45RA+ cells. The table came from immunoSEQ multiplex PCR; TCRdb's copy has only in-frame clones and leaves some out. This sample has about 2 million clones, with about 95% found just once. Sequencing was done on a sample of naive CD8+ T cells sorted from blood. The receptors here all came from a man aged 18 to 30 in good health.

The CDR3 DNA reads TGTGCCTGGAGTGGGTGGACCGGGACAGGACAGTCCAGGGAGCAGTACTTC. It encodes CAWSGWTGTGQSREQYF. The chain combines TRBV30 with TRBJ2-7, with 8 positions matching TRBD1. V gave up 1 base and J gave up 7 bases; unmatched junction bases: 18. CDR1 is GTSNPN, CDR2 SVGIG, per germline (reference sequence). This CDR3 spans 17 amino acids.

In this sample, this clone turned up once. The rearrangement joins TRBV7-9 to TRBJ2-4; unclear D gene. The CDR3 runs 14 residues. The V gene's germline CDR1 is SEHNR and CDR2 FQNEAQ (reference sequence). Trimming took 1 base from V and 2 from J, leaving 6 bases between them. In nucleotides, the CDR3 is TGTGCCAGCAGCTTAGAGGAGTCCAAAAACATTCAGTACTTC. It codes for CASSLEESKNIQYF.

V usage is TRBV13 and J usage is TRBJ2-1; D is ambiguous. The V and J ends lost 3 bases and 5 bases respectively, with 20 bases between them. Per germline, CDR1 PRHDT and CDR2 FYEKMQ (reference sequence). The CDR3 totals 17 residues. The CDR3 sequence: CASSFPPTPVHDNEQFF. The CDR3 coding sequence is TGTGCCAGCAGCTTTCCTCCTACACCCGTACATGACAATGAGCAGTTCTTC.

The V gene is TRBV7-9, the J gene TRBJ1-1; 7 nucleotides agree with TRBD1. Germline-derived CDR1 and CDR2 are SEHNR and FQNEAQ (reference sequence). V gave up 4 bases and J gave up 6 bases; unmatched junction bases: 20. CDR3 length equals 18 residues. The DNA for the CDR3 is TGTGCCAGCAGCTCGATCGGGGACAGTAATCCCGTAATCGCTGAAGCTTTCTTT. Amino acids: CASSSIGDSNPVIAEAFF.

The V call is TRBV7-2, the J call TRBJ2-7, with 14 nucleotides matching TRBD2. Germline V gene lookup returns CDR1 SGHTA and CDR2 FQGNSA. The CDR3 loop spans 15 amino acids. V lost 4 bases, J lost 9 bases, and 8 bases stayed unmatched. CDR3 DNA: TGTGCCAGCAGCTCTACGGGGACTAGCGGGAGTGGGCAGTACTTC. It yields the protein CASSSTGTSGSGQYF.

The chain employs TRBV5-6 and TRBJ2-5; D unresolved. Trimming removed 1 base at V and 2 bases at J, with 9 bases between. Looked up from germline, CDR1 is SGHDT and CDR2 is YYEEEE. The CDR3 runs 14 residues. The CDR3 nucleotides are TGTGCCAGCAGCTTGCTGCAAACTCAAGAGACCCAGTACTTC. It specifies CASSLLQTQETQYF.

The chain links TRBV4-3 to TRBJ1-2; D not resolved. The V gene's germline CDR1 is LGHNA and CDR2 YSLEER. The CDR3 totals 14 residues. V was trimmed by 4 bases and J by 3 bases, leaving 12 bases between them. In DNA, the CDR3 is TGCGCCAGCAGCCCCACACCCCCGGACTATGGCTACACCTTC. It is translated as CASSPTPPDYGYTF.

J is TRBJ2-7 and V is TRBV7-6; D gene ambiguous. V shed 5 bases and J shed 2 bases, with 10 bases lying between them. Germline V lookup: CDR1 SGHVS, CDR2 FNYEAQ. The CDR3 spans 13 residues. Written as DNA, the CDR3 is TGTGCCAGCAGCGTTAACCAGGCCTACGAGCAGTACTTC. Translation gives CASSVNQAYEQYF.

In DNA form, the CDR3 reads TGCGCCAGCAGCCAAGACACCGGGACAGGAACGTACGAGCAGTACTTC. Its translation is CASSQDTGTGTYEQYF. The chain is built from TRBV4-3 and TRBJ2-7, with 8 bases that match TRBD1. The CDR3 spans 16 residues. V was pared by 0 bases and J by 4 bases, with 8 bases of the junction left unmatched. The germline V gene encodes CDR1 LGHNA and CDR2 YSLEER.

This rearrangement joins TRBV11-2 to TRBJ2-7, with D possibly matching TRBD1 (5 bases). Germline V CDR1 and CDR2: SGHAT, FQNNGV. CDR3 length: 14 amino acids. The V and J ends lost 0 bases and 4 bases respectively, with 10 bases between them. CDR3 DNA sequence: TGTGCCAGCAGCTTAGACAGGGATGCGTACGAGCAGTACTTC. Its protein is CASSLDRDAYEQYF.

In nucleotides, the CDR3 is TGTGCCAGCAGTTTCTCCCTGGACACCGGGGAGCTGTTTTTT. It is translated as CASSFSLDTGELFF. This chain links TRBV6-5 with TRBJ2-2; D gene uncertain. Germline values: CDR1 MNHEY, CDR2 SVGAGI. V was cut by 4 bases and J by 3 bases, with 9 bases left in between. This CDR3 has 14 amino acids.

The genes are TRBV7-2 and TRBJ2-7; D may be TRBD1 or TRBD2 (6 bases each). This CDR3 comprises 15 residues. V lost 1 base to trimming and J lost 0 bases, with 10 bases between them. Germline V gene sequence: CDR1 SGHTA, CDR2 FQGNSA. The CDR3 reads CASSLDGGASYEQYF. In DNA, the CDR3 is TGTGCCAGCAGCTTAGACGGGGGCGCCTCCTACGAGCAGTACTTC.

The chain joins TRBV2 to TRBJ2-7; D is undetermined. Germline V gene lookup returns CDR1 SNHLY and CDR2 FYNNEI. The CDR3 spans 13 residues. V was pared by 6 bases and J by 0 bases, with 9 bases between. The CDR3 sequence: CASRVTDSYEQYF. The CDR3 region has the DNA TGTGCCAGCAGGGTAACAGACTCCTACGAGCAGTACTTC.

This chain joins TRBV4-3 and TRBJ2-7, with D uncertain. V lost 1 base and J lost 0, with 10 bases in between. The CDR3 is 15 residues long. The germline CDR1 and CDR2 sequences are LGHNA and YSLEER. CDR3 in DNA: TGCGCCAGCAGCCAAGGGCCCGCTAGCTCCTACGAGCAGTACTTC. The encoded protein is CASSQGPASSYEQYF.

The CDR3 reads CASSLRDSRNEKLFF. Here the CDR3 DNA reads TGTGCCAGCAGCTTAAGGGACAGCAGAAATGAAAAACTGTTTTTT. The V and J genes are TRBV7-8 and TRBJ1-4; TRBD1 matches 7 bases. Per germline, CDR1 SGHVS and CDR2 FQNEAQ. V lost 2 bases, J lost 5 bases, and 5 bases stayed unmatched. The CDR3 spans 15 residues.

As concerns this clone: The sample carries other DNA sequences with the same CDR3. V and J are TRBV5-6 and TRBJ2-1, with 9 bases that match TRBD2. Germline assignment: CDR1 SGHDT and CDR2 YYEEEE. V dropped 0 bases and J dropped 4; count of bases not matched to a gene: 2. The CDR3 extends over 15 amino acids. The CDR3 region has the DNA TGTGCCAGCAGCTTGGCTAGCGGGAATTACAATGAGCAGTTCTTC. Its translation is CASSLASGNYNEQFF. The complete variable domain, with remaining parts taken from reference TRBV5-6 and TRBJ2-1, reads DAGVTQSPTHLIKTRGQQVTLRCSPKSGHDTVSWYQQALGQGPQFIFQYYEEEERQRGNFPDRFSGHQFPNYSSELNVNALLLGDSALYLCASSLASGNYNEQFFGPGTRLTVL.

V and J are TRBV4-1 and TRBJ1-1; D not resolved. Trimming removed 4 bases at V and 2 bases at J, with 26 bases between. Germline loops: CDR1 MGHRA, CDR2 YSYEKL. The CDR3 covers 19 residues. The CDR3 nucleotides are TGCGCCAGCAGCCCACCATCCGGGGTTTCGTCAACGCCAAACACTGAAGCTTTCTTT. This gives the protein CASSPPSGVSSTPNTEAFF.

J is TRBJ2-3 and V is TRBV11-2, with D tentatively TRBD1 (5 bases). CDR3 length equals 14 residues. Trimming stripped 2 bases from V and 4 bases from J, with 10 bases between. Germline V lookup: CDR1 SGHAT, CDR2 FQNNGV. CDR3 coding DNA: TGTGCCAGCAGCTTAAACTTAGGGGCAGATACGCAGTATTTT. This encodes CASSLNLGADTQYF. Full variable domain (rest looked up from reference TRBV11-2 and TRBJ2-3): EAGVAQSPRYKIIEKRQSVAFWCNPISGHATLYWYQQILGQGPKLLIQFQNNGVVDDSQLPKDRFSAERLKGVDSTLKIQPAKLEDSAVYLCASSLNLGADTQYFGPGTRLTVL.